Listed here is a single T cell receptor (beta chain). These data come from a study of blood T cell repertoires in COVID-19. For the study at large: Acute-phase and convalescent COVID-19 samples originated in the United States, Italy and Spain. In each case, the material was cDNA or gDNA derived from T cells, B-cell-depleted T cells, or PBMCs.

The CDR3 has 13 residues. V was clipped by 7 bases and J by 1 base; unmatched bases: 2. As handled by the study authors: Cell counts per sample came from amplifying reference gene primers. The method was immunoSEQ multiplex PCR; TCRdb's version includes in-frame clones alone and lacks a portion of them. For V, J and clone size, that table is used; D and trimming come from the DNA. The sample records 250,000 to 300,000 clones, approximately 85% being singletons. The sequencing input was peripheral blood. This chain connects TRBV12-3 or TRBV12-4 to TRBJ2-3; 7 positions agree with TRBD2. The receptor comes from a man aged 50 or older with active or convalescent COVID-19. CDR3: CASILAGTDTQYF. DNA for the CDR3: TGTGCCAGCATCCTAGCGGGCACAGATACGCAGTATTTT.